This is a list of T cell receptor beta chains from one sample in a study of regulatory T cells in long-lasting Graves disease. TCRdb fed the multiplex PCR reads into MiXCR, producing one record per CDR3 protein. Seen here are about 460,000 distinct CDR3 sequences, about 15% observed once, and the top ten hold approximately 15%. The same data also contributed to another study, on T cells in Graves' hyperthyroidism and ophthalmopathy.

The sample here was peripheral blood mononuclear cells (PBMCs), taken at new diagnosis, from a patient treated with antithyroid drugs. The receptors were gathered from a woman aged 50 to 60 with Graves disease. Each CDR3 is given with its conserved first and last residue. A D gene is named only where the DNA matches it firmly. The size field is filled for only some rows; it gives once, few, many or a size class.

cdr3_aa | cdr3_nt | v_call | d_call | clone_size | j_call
CASSLEVRETEQFF | TGCGCCAGCAGCTTGGAGGTTCGGGAGACCGAGCAGTTCTTC | TRBV5-1 | NA | NA | TRBJ2-1
CASSPSWDRRNQPQHF | TGTGCCAGCTCGCCCTCCTGGGACAGGAGAAATCAGCCCCAGCATTTT | TRBV18 | TRBD1 | NA | TRBJ1-5
CASSLQDKSSYNSPLHF | TGCGCCAGCAGCTTGCAGGACAAGAGCTCCTATAATTCACCCCTCCACTTT | TRBV5-1 | NA | few | TRBJ1-6
CASSTHSGREETQYF | TGTGCCAGCAGCACCCATAGCGGGAGGGAAGAGACCCAGTACTTC | TRBV9 | TRBD2 | NA | TRBJ2-5
CSVEAGRGLSYEQYF | TGCAGCGTTGAAGCTGGGCGAGGATTATCGTACGAGCAGTACTTC | TRBV29-1 | NA | few | TRBJ2-7
CASSFLTGFGELFF | TGTGCCAGCAGTTTCCTAACAGGTTTCGGGGAGCTGTTTTTT | TRBV6-5 | NA | NA | TRBJ2-2
CASSQVGTVNEKLFF | TGCGCCAGCAGCCAAGTTGGGACGGTTAATGAAAAACTGTTTTTT | TRBV4-1 | NA | NA | TRBJ1-4
CASSLIPGQQETQYF | TGCGCCAGCAGCTTAATCCCGGGACAGCAAGAGACCCAGTACTTC | TRBV5-1 | TRBD1 | many | TRBJ2-5
CASSIGQGGNQPQHF | TGTGCCAGTAGTATAGGGCAGGGAGGGAATCAGCCCCAGCATTTT | TRBV19 | NA | NA | TRBJ1-5
CASSISTWTSRGDTQYF | TGTGCCAGCAGCATCTCGACCTGGACTAGCAGGGGAGATACGCAGTATTTT | TRBV7-9 | TRBD2 | NA | TRBJ2-3
CASSDLRGNEQFF | TGTGCCAGCTCAGACCTCAGGGGCAATGAGCAGTTCTTC | TRBV18 | NA | many | TRBJ2-1
CASSQAIVTDTQYF | TGTGCCAGCAGCCAAGCGATAGTCACAGATACGCAGTATTTT | TRBV4-2 | NA | few | TRBJ2-3
CASSPGQDLYGYTF | TGTGCCAGCAGCCCGGGACAGGATCTCTATGGCTACACCTTC | TRBV5-4 | TRBD1 | few | TRBJ1-2
CASSSGGSTDTQYF | TGCGCCAGCAGCTCGGGCGGGAGTACAGATACGCAGTATTTT | TRBV5-1 | TRBD2 | many | TRBJ2-3
CASSGDRNYGYTF | TGTGCCAGCAGTGGGGACAGGAACTATGGCTACACCTTC | TRBV28 | TRBD1 | many | TRBJ1-2
CASRQGWANYGYTF | TGTGCCAGCCGACAGGGGTGGGCTAACTATGGCTACACCTTC | TRBV2 | TRBD1 | NA | TRBJ1-2
CASSYFPGTSGRPSYNEQFF | TGTGCCAGCAGTTACTTCCCCGGGACTAGCGGGAGGCCCTCCTACAATGAGCAGTTCTTC | TRBV6-2/TRBV6-3 | TRBD2 | many | TRBJ2-1
CASSSTGLHNGQFF | TGTGCCAGCAGTTCAACGGGACTACACAATGGGCAGTTCTTC | TRBV7-3 | TRBD2 | NA | TRBJ2-1
CASSLEAGGGQPQHF | TGTGCCAGCAGCTTAGAGGCAGGGGGTGGCCAGCCCCAGCATTTT | TRBV7-2 | TRBD1 | many | TRBJ1-5
CATNRGYRGGETQYF | TGTGCCACTAACCGGGGATACAGAGGGGGAGAGACCCAGTACTTC | TRBV10-3 | NA | many | TRBJ2-5
CVSSDGQLNQPQHF | TGTGTCAGCAGTGATGGGCAGCTCAATCAGCCCCAGCATTTT | TRBV2 | NA | few | TRBJ1-5
CASSPIERSSYEQYF | TGCGCCAGCAGCCCCATAGAGAGGAGCTCCTACGAGCAGTACTTC | TRBV4-1 | NA | NA | TRBJ2-7
CASSSSGRAASEQYF | TGTGCCAGCAGTTCTAGCGGGAGGGCCGCCAGCGAGCAGTACTTC | TRBV27 | TRBD2 | many | TRBJ2-7
CSARRASSYNSPLHF | TGCAGTGCCCGCAGGGCGAGCTCCTATAATTCACCCCTCCACTTT | TRBV20-1 | NA | NA | TRBJ1-6
CASKGQANYGYTF | TGTGCCAGCAAGGGACAGGCAAACTATGGCTACACCTTC | TRBV2 | TRBD1 | many | TRBJ1-2
CASSLLGGYYNEQFF | TGTGCCAGCAGTTTGTTAGGAGGGTACTACAATGAGCAGTTCTTC | TRBV28 | NA | many | TRBJ2-1
CSVLQETQYF | TGCAGCGTCCTACAAGAGACCCAGTACTTC | TRBV29-1 | NA | few | TRBJ2-5
CASSFSLLLSTDTQYF | TGTGCCAGCAGTTTCTCGCTACTCTTGAGCACAGATACGCAGTATTTT | TRBV27 | NA | many | TRBJ2-3
CASSFGTVNTEAFF | TGTGCCAGCAGTTTTGGGACAGTGAACACTGAAGCTTTCTTT | TRBV7-9 | TRBD1 | many | TRBJ1-1
CARTKRGQEAFF | TGTGCCAGGACGAAAAGGGGACAGGAAGCTTTCTTT | TRBV7-9 | TRBD1 | few | TRBJ1-1
CASKNSGTGANVLTF | TGTGCCAGCAAGAACAGCGGAACTGGGGCCAACGTCCTGACTTTC | TRBV6-1 | NA | many | TRBJ2-6
CASSPRWRAKGTGELFF | TGTGCCAGCAGCCCCCGTTGGCGGGCAAAGGGCACCGGGGAGCTGTTTTTT | TRBV9 | NA | NA | TRBJ2-2
CAWLAGGRIEQFF | TGTGCCTGGTTGGCGGGAGGGCGTATTGAGCAGTTCTTC | TRBV30 | TRBD2 | many | TRBJ2-1
CAISEWQLGRNTIYF | TGTGCCATCAGTGAGTGGCAGCTCGGAAGAAACACCATATATTTT | TRBV10-3 | NA | few | TRBJ1-3
CASSLSQGRTEAFF | TGTGCCAGCAGTTTATCTCAGGGACGGACTGAAGCTTTCTTT | TRBV28 | NA | NA | TRBJ1-1
CASSQDLSYGYTF | TGTGCCAGCAGCCAAGACCTTTCCTATGGCTACACCTTC | TRBV3-1 | NA | many | TRBJ1-2
CASSLVLAGTYEQYF | TGCGCCAGCAGCTTGGTACTAGCGGGAACGTACGAGCAGTACTTC | TRBV5-1 | TRBD2 | many | TRBJ2-7
CASSTTVYEQYF | TGTGCCAGCAGCACGACAGTATACGAGCAGTACTTC | TRBV6-1 | NA | NA | TRBJ2-7
CAGSRGDLNTEAFF | TGTGCCGGCTCAAGGGGGGACCTGAACACTGAAGCTTTCTTT | TRBV10-3 | NA | many | TRBJ1-1
CASSVQVIGYNEQFF | TGTGCCAGCAGCGTACAAGTTATTGGCTACAATGAGCAGTTCTTC | TRBV9 | NA | once | TRBJ2-1
CASSVDSLGTYNEQFF | TGTGCCAGCAGCGTAGACAGTTTGGGTACTTACAATGAGCAGTTCTTC | TRBV9 | NA | NA | TRBJ2-1
CASRDDGANVLTF | TGTGCCAGCCGGGACGACGGGGCCAACGTCCTGACTTTC | TRBV2 | NA | many | TRBJ2-6
CASSLGVAGMNQPQHF | TGTGCCAGCAGTTTAGGTGTGGCAGGGATGAATCAGCCCCAGCATTTT | TRBV28 | NA | NA | TRBJ1-5
CATSDASGAYNEQFF | TGTGCCACCAGTGATGCTAGCGGGGCCTACAATGAGCAGTTCTTC | TRBV24-1 | TRBD2 | many | TRBJ2-1
CASRPTVVHQETQYF | TGTGCCAGCCGACCAACCGTGGTCCACCAAGAGACCCAGTACTTC | TRBV19 | NA | few | TRBJ2-5
CASTLLDPNTEAFF | TGTGCCAGCACCCTTCTTGACCCGAACACTGAAGCTTTCTTT | TRBV28 | NA | few | TRBJ1-1
CASSEAGDRGYGYTF | TGTGCCAGCAGTGAAGCAGGGGATAGGGGCTATGGCTACACCTTC | TRBV2 | NA | many | TRBJ1-2
CASSLGLAYLDEQFF | TGTGCCAGCAGCTTAGGACTAGCCTATCTTGATGAGCAGTTCTTC | TRBV5-4 | TRBD2 | NA | TRBJ2-1
CASSPESREDEQFF | TGTGCCAGCAGTCCCGAGTCTCGCGAAGATGAGCAGTTCTTC | TRBV12-3/TRBV12-4 | NA | few | TRBJ2-1
CASSSPRDRLNSPLHF | TGTGCCAGTAGTTCGCCACGGGACAGACTTAATTCACCCCTCCACTTT | TRBV19 | TRBD1 | NA | TRBJ1-6
CASSFPGLAGRGTDTQYF | TGTGCCAGCAGTTTCCCGGGACTAGCGGGAAGGGGCACAGATACGCAGTATTTT | TRBV28 | TRBD2 | many | TRBJ2-3
CASSLAANYGYTF | TGTGCCAGCAGCCTGGCGGCTAACTATGGCTACACCTTC | TRBV27 | NA | many | TRBJ1-2